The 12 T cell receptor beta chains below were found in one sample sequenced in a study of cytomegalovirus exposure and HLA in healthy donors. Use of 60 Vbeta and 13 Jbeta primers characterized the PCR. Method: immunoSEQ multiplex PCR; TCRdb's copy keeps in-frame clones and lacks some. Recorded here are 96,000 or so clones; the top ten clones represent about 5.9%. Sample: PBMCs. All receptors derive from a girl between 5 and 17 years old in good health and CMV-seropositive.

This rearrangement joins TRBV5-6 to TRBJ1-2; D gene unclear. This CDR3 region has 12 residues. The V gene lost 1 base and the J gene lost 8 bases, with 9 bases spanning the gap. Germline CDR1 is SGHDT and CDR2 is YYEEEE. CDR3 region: CASSLSMGGYTF. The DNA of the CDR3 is TGTGCCAGCAGCTTGTCCATGGGCGGCTACACCTTC.

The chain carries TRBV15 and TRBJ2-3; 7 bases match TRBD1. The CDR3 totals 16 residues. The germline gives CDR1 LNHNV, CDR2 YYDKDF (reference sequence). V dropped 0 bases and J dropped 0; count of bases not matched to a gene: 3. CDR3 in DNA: TGTGCCACCAGCAGAGACGGACAGGAGAGCACAGATACGCAGTATTTT. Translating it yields CATSRDGQESTDTQYF. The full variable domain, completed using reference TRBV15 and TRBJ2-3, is DAMVIQNPRYQVTQFGKPVTLSCSQTLNHNVMYWYQQKSSQAPKLLFHYYDKDFNNEADTPDNFQSRRPNTSFCFLDIRSPGLGDTAMYLCATSRDGQESTDTQYFGPGTRLTVL.

In DNA, the CDR3 is TGTGCCAGCTCACCACTCGGACAGCCTAATCAGCCCCAGCATTTT. This gives the protein CASSPLGQPNQPQHF. The rearrangement uses TRBV18 and TRBJ1-5, with D possibly being TRBD1 (6 bases). Germline CDR1 is KGHSH and CDR2 is LQKENI. This CDR3 is 15 amino acids long. Trimming took off 1 base at V and 4 bases at J, with 11 bases between the two ends.

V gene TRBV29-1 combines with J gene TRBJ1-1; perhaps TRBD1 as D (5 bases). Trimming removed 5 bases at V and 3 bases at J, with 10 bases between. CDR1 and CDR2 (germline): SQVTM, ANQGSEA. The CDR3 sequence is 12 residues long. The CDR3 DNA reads TGCAGCGTTCTTCGGACATACACTGAAGCTTTCTTT. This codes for CSVLRTYTEAFF. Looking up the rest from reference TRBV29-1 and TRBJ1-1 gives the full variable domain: SAVISQKPSRDICQRGTSLTIQCQVDSQVTMMFWYRQQPGQSLTLIATANQGSEATYESGFVIDKFPISRPNLTFSTLTVSNMSPEDSSIYLCSVLRTYTEAFFGQGTRLTVV.

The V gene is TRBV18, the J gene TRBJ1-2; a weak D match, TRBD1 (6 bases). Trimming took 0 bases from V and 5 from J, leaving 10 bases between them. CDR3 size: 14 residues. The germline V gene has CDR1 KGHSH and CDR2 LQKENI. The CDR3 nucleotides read TGTGCCAGCTCACCACCGGCAGGGGAGTATGGCTACACCTTC. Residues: CASSPPAGEYGYTF.

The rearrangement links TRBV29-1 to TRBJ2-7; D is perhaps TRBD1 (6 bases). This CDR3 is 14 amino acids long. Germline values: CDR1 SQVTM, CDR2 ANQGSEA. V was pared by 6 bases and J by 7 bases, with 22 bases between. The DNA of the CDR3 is TGCAGCGTCGGGGTCAGGGGTCTAGCCAGGGAGCAGTACTTC. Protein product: CSVGVRGLAREQYF.

CDR3 protein: CASSQDHRTSGGGGEQYF. The CDR3 DNA sequence: TGCGCCAGCAGCCAAGATCATCGGACTAGCGGGGGTGGGGGCGAGCAGTACTTC. The chain joins TRBV4-1 to TRBJ2-7; 13 nucleotides agree with TRBD2. CDR3 length: 18 amino acids. The J segment lost 6 bases and the V segment lost 0 bases, leaving 11 bases of the junction unmatched. Germline assignment: CDR1 MGHRA and CDR2 YSYEKL.

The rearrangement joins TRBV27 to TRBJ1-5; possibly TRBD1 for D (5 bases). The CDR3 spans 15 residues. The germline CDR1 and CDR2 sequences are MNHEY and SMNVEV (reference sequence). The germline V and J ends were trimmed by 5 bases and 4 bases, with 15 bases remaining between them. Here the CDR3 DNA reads TGTGCCAGCAGTAAAGGGGTGATTGGAAATCAGCCCCAGCATTTT. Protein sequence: CASSKGVIGNQPQHF.

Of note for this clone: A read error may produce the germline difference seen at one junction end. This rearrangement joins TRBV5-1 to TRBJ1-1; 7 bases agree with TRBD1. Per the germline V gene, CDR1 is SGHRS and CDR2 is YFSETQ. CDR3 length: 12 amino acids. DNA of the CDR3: TGCGCCAGCAGCATAGGGACAGCAGAAGATTTCTTT. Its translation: CASSIGTAEDFF.

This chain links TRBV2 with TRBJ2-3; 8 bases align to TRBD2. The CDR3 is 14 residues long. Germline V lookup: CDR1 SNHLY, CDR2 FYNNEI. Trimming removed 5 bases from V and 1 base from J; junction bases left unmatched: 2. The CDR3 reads CASSLTSGTDTQYF. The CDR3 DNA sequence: TGTGCCAGCAGTTTGACTAGCGGCACAGATACGCAGTATTTT.

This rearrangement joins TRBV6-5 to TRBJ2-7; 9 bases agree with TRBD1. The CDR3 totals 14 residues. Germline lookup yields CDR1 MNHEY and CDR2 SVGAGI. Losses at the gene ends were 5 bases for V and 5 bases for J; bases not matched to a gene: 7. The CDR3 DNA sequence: TGTGCCAGCAGTACCGGACAGGGGTCTAACGAGCAGTACTTC. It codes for CASSTGQGSNEQYF.

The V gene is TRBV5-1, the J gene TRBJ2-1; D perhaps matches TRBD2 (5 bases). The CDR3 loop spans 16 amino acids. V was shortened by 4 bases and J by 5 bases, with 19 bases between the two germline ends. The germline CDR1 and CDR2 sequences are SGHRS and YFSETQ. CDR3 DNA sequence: TGCGCCAGCAGCAACCTAGCCGGGGTCGGGGACAATGAGCAGTTCTTC. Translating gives CASSNLAGVGDNEQFF.